This T cell receptor (beta chain) is from a study of T cell changes during pregnancy in multiple sclerosis. The V gene lost 0 bases and the J gene lost 9 bases, with 20 bases spanning the gap. The V gene's germline CDR1 is MNHEY and CDR2 SMNVEV (reference sequence). The CDR3 runs 16 residues. Profiling relied on immunoSEQ multiplex PCR, and the TCRdb table lists in-frame clones only, not all of them. The sample includes under 70,000 clones, around 91% of them seen just once. The chain combines TRBV27 with TRBJ1-2; D call uncertain. This TCR came from a female donor in good health, enrolled as a control in a pregnancy study. The sequencing used peripheral blood, collected after pregnancy. Here the CDR3 reads CASSLSQATTPLSYTF. The CDR3 bases are TGTGCCAGCAGTTTATCGCAGGCAACAACCCCTTTAAGCTACACCTTC.